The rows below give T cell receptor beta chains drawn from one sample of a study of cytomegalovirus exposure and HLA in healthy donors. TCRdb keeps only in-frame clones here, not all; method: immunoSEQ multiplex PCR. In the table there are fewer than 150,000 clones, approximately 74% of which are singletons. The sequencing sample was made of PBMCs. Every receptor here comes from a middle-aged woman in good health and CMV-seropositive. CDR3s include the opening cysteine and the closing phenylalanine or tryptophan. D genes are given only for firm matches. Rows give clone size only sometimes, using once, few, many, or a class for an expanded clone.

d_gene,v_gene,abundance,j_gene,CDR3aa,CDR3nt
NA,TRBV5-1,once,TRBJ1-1,CASSLVPGSKKLNTEAFF,TGCGCCAGCAGCTTGGTTCCGGGGAGTAAGAAGCTTAACACTGAAGCTTTCTTT
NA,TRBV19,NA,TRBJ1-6,CASSRAHRGYSNSPLHF,TGTGCCAGTAGTAGGGCCCATCGGGGGTACTCTAATTCACCCCTCCACTTT
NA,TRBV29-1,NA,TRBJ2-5,CSVAGGGGIQETQYF,TGCAGCGTCGCTGGTGGGGGGGGCATACAAGAGACCCAGTACTTC
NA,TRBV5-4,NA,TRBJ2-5,CASSPWTVEQETQYF,TGTGCCAGCAGCCCCTGGACAGTAGAACAAGAGACCCAGTACTTC
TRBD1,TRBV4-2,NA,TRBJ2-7,CASSQGAHLRDRDSYEQYF,TGTGCCAGCAGCCAAGGGGCACACCTCCGGGACAGGGACTCCTACGAGCAGTACTTC
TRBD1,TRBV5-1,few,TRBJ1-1,CASSLVTGGTEAFF,TGCGCCAGCAGCTTGGTGACAGGGGGCACTGAAGCTTTCTTT
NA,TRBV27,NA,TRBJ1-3,CASSLAAGNTIYF,TGTGCCAGCAGCTTGGCTGCTGGAAACACCATATATTTT
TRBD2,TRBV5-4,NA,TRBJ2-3,CASSFRLAGTTDTQYF,TGTGCCAGCAGTTTTCGACTAGCGGGGACCACAGATACGCAGTATTTT
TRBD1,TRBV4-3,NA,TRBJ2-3,CASSQEAGTGVSLADTQYF,TGCGCCAGCAGCCAAGAGGCCGGGACAGGGGTATCACTAGCAGATACGCAGTATTTT
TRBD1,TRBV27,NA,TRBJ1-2,CASSLGTGGADNYGYTF,TGTGCCAGCAGTTTAGGGACAGGGGGCGCCGATAACTATGGCTACACCTTC
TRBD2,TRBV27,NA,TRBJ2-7,CASSLSRGAGYEQYF,TGTGCCAGCAGTTTATCGCGGGGGGCCGGATACGAGCAGTACTTC
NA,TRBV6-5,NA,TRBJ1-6,CASSHKGNDSPLHF,TGTGCCAGCAGTCACAAGGGGAATGATTCACCCCTCCACTTT
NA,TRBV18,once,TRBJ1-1,CASSPLSGEAFF,TGTGCCAGCTCACCACTTTCGGGGGAAGCTTTCTTT
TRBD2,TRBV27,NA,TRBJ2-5,CASSYMGGNQETQYF,TGTGCCAGCAGTTACATGGGGGGGAACCAAGAGACCCAGTACTTC
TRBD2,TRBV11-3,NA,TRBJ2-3,CASLGRELADTQYF,TGTGCCAGCCTCGGGCGGGAGTTGGCAGATACGCAGTATTTT
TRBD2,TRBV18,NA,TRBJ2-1,CASSPSSPSGGDNEQFF,TGTGCCAGCTCACCATCTTCCCCTAGCGGGGGGGATAATGAGCAGTTCTTC
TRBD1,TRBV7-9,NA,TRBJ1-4,CASSLGQGVGTNEKLFF,TGTGCCAGCAGCCTCGGACAGGGGGTAGGAACTAATGAAAAACTGTTTTTT
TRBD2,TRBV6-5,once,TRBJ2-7,CASSYSNSGSYEQYF,TGTGCCAGCAGTTACTCGAATAGCGGGAGTTACGAGCAGTACTTC
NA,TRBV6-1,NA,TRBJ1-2,CASDDRFYGYTF,TGTGCCAGCGACGACAGGTTCTATGGCTACACCTTC
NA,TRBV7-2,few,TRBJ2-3,CASSPYSTDTQYF,TGTGCCAGCAGCCCCTATAGCACAGATACGCAGTATTTT
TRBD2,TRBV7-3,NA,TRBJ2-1,CASSLGGLAGDEQFF,TGTGCCAGCAGCTTAGGCGGGCTAGCGGGAGATGAGCAGTTCTTC
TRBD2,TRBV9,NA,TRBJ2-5,CASSVVAGGGETQYF,TGTGCCAGCAGCGTAGTAGCGGGAGGTGGGGAGACCCAGTACTTC
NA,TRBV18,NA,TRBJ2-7,CASSPPGLYEQYF,TGTGCCAGCTCACCACCCGGACTTTACGAGCAGTACTTC
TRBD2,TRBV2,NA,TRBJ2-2,CASSVTSGRWSGELFF,TGTGCCAGCAGTGTGACTAGCGGGAGGTGGTCCGGGGAGCTGTTTTTT
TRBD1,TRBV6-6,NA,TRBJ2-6,CASSKTGVGANVLTF,TGTGCCAGCAGTAAAACAGGGGTTGGGGCCAACGTCCTGACTTTC
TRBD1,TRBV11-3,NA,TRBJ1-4,CASSLGTGPFHEKLFF,TGTGCCAGCAGCTTAGGGACAGGCCCGTTTCACGAAAAACTGTTTTTT
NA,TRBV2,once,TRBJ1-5,CASGRGRGGNQPQHF,TGTGCCAGCGGAAGGGGTCGGGGGGGCAATCAGCCCCAGCATTTT
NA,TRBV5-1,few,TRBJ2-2,CASSPGQNTGELFF,TGCGCCAGCAGCCCCGGACAGAACACCGGGGAGCTGTTTTTT
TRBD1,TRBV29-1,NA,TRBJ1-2,CSVEEDRQGYYGYTF,TGCAGCGTTGAAGAGGACCGACAGGGCTACTATGGCTACACCTTC
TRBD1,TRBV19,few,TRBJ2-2,CASSTMTGGSGGELFF,TGTGCCAGTAGTACCATGACAGGGGGCTCGGGCGGGGAGCTGTTTTTT
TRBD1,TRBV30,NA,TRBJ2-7,CAWSVQGTYEQYF,TGTGCCTGGAGTGTACAGGGGACCTACGAGCAGTACTTC
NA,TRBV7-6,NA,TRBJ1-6,CASSSGDVNSPLHF,TGTGCCAGCAGCTCGGGGGACGTAAATTCACCCCTCCACTTT